This T cell receptor (beta chain) was identified in a study of CD8 T cells in ankylosing spondylitis. The V gene end was trimmed by 3 bases and the J gene end by 0 bases; junction bases not matched to a gene: 8. Germline CDR1 is MDHEN and CDR2 is SYDVKM. The CDR3 loop spans 18 amino acids. Whole-study findings and limits: A motif of eight or nine highly homologous TCR beta variants was seen as apparently characteristic of ankylosing spondylitis blood.

To note about this clonotype: The antigen remains unidentified.

MiXCR, applied by TCRdb to the 5' RACE reads, yields one record per CDR3 protein. The sample lists about 440,000 distinct CDR3 sequences, approximately 17% seen once, with just over 1% in the top ten. The sample was blood, either unsorted or a sorted T cell fraction (not recorded which). The rearrangement uses TRBV28 and TRBJ2-6; 7 nucleotides match TRBD1. This receptor was identified in a male donor with ankylosing spondylitis. The CDR3 is CASSLADRKGSGANVLTF. The CDR3, as DNA: TGTGCCAGCAGTTTGGCGGACAGGAAAGGCTCTGGGGCCAACGTCCTGACTTTC. Together with reference TRBV28 and TRBJ2-6, the CDR3 gives the full variable domain: DVKVTQSSRYLVKRTGEKVFLECVQDMDHENMFWYRQDPGLGLRLIYFSYDVKMKEKGDIPEGYSVSREKKERFSLILESASTNQTSMYLCASSLADRKGSGANVLTFGAGSRLTVL.